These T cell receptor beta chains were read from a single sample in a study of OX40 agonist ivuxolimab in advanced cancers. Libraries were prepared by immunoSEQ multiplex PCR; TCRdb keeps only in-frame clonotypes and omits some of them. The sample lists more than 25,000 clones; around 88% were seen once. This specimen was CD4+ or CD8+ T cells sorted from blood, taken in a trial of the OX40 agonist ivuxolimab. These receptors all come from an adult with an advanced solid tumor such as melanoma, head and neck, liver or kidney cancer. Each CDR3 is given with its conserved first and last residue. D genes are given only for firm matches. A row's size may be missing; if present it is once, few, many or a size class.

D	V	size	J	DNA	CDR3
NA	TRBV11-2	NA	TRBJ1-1	TGTGTCGCCAAGGAGGGGCTCACTGAAGCTTTCTTT	CVAKEGLTEAFF
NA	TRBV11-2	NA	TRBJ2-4	TGTGCCAGCAGCTCCCCTGAGAGGGGGGAAGACATTCAGTACTTC	CASSSPERGEDIQYF
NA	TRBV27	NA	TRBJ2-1	TGTGCCAGCACCCCAGGTAACTCCTACAATGAGCAGTTCTTC	CASTPGNSYNEQFF
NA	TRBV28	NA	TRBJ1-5	TGTGCCAGCAGTCCGACAAGCCATACCCACAATCAGCCCCAGCATTTT	CASSPTSHTHNQPQHF
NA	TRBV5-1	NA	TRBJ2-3	TGCGCCAGCAGCTCGATACAGGGCGGCGGCAGAAATACGCAGTATTTT	CASSSIQGGGRNTQYF
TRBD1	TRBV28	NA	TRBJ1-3	TGTGCCAGCAGTTTTGGGGACAGGGCTGGAAACACCATATATTTT	CASSFGDRAGNTIYF
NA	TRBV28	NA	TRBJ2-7	TGTGCCAGCAGCCTGGGACTTGCCCGGACCTACGAGCAGTACTTC	CASSLGLARTYEQYF
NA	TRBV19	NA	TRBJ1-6	TGTGCCAGTACTGGCCCTGGCTCCTATAATTCACCCCTCCACTTT	CASTGPGSYNSPLHF
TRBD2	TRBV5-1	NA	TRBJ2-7	TGCGCCAGCAGTTTGAGCGGGAGGCCCGGATGGGAAGAGCAGTACTTC	CASSLSGRPGWEEQYF
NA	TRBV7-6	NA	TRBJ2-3	TGTGCCAGCAGCTTAGTGTCGGATACGCAGTATTTT	CASSLVSDTQYF
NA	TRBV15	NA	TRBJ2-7	TGTGCCACCAGCAGAGGGAGGGAAGAGTACGAGCAGTACTTC	CATSRGREEYEQYF
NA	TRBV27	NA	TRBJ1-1	TGTGCCAGCAGTTTATACCGGGGGACTGAAGCTTTCTTT	CASSLYRGTEAFF
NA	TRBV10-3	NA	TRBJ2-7	TGTGCCATCAGTGGAGGGGTTGGGGGTAAGAGCTCCTACGAGCAGTACTTC	CAISGGVGGKSSYEQYF
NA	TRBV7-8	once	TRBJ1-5	TGTGCCAGCAGCCTTGCGACAGTTGATAGCAATCAGCCCCAGCATTTT	CASSLATVDSNQPQHF
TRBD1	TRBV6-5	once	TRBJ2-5	TGTGCCAGCAGTTACAGGACAGGGGGTCAAGAGACCCAGTACTTC	CASSYRTGGQETQYF
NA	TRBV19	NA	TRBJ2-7	TGTGCCAGTAGTCTAAGACAGGAACTCTACGAGCAGTACTTC	CASSLRQELYEQYF
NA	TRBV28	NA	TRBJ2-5	TGTGCCAGCAGTTTAGGGGGGTACGCACAAGAGACCCAGTACTTC	CASSLGGYAQETQYF
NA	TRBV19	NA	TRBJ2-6	TGTGCCAGTAGCTCTGGGGCCAACGTCCTGACTTTC	CASSSGANVLTF
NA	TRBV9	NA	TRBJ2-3	TGTGCCAGCAGCGGGACTAGCACAGATACGCAGTATTTT	CASSGTSTDTQYF
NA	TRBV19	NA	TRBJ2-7	TGTGCCAGTAGTATAGCAGGAAAAACCTACGAGCAGTACTTC	CASSIAGKTYEQYF
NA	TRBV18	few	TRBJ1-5	TGTGCCAGCTCTGGGATGGGACAGCCCCAGCATTTT	CASSGMGQPQHF
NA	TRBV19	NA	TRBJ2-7	TGCGCCAGTAGTGTAGGTGCCTACGAGCAGTACTTC	CASSVGAYEQYF
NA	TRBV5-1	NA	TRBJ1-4	TGCGCCAGCAGCTTAAGGGGGGATGACGAAAAACTGTTTTTT	CASSLRGDDEKLFF
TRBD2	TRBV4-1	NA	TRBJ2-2	TGCGCCAGCAGCCAACATGGACTAGCGGGAGGGCACGACACCGGGGAGCTGTTTTTT	CASSQHGLAGGHDTGELFF
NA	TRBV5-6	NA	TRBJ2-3	TGTGCCAGCAGCTTGTTACTAGACAGGGAGGACACAGATACGCAGTATTTT	CASSLLLDREDTDTQYF
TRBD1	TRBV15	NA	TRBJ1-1	TGTGCCACCAGCAGAGACCTTGGCAGGGGGACTGAAGCTTTCTTT	CATSRDLGRGTEAFF